This note documents a single T cell receptor beta chain sequence. Germline V gives CDR1 SGHRS, CDR2 YFSETQ. V lost 1 base to trimming and J lost 6 bases; unmatched junction nucleotides: 8. This CDR3 is 16 amino acids long. This entry is derived from a study of regulatory T cells in long-lasting Graves disease. Time point: newly diagnosed GD, antithyroid drugs for less than 3 months. TCR sequences were obtained from RNA taken from PBMCs. Assembly of TCR beta libraries relied on iRepertoire HTBI primers together with Arm-PCR of CDR3 regions. TCRdb re-derived calls from the multiplex PCR reads in MiXCR, one entry per CDR3 protein. The sample lists some 460,000 distinct CDR3 sequences; around 16% were seen once. The sample was also linked to a second study, of T cells in Graves' hyperthyroidism and ophthalmopathy. From that paper: Absent ophthalmopathy progression within 18 months defined stable Graves' hyperthyroidism.

Sequenced here: peripheral blood mononuclear cells (PBMCs), sampled at new diagnosis, from a patient treated with antithyroid drugs. This clonotype was sampled from a man aged 35 to 55 with Graves disease. The chain couples TRBV5-1 to TRBJ2-2; 8 bases agree with TRBD2. The CDR3 spells CASSLRRASGSGELFF. Written as DNA, the CDR3 is TGCGCCAGCAGCTTGAGGAGGGCTAGCGGGTCCGGGGAGCTGTTTTTT.